This T cell receptor (beta chain) was found in a study of technical replicates of blood from several donors. The table came from immunoSEQ multiplex PCR; TCRdb's copy has only in-frame clones and leaves some out. The sample lists fewer than 75,000 clones; 93% were seen once. The germline V gene has CDR1 SGDLS and CDR2 YYNGEE. This CDR3 contains 14 residues. V lost 0 bases, J lost 3 bases, and 9 bases lay in between. This receptor was taken from a human donor in good health. The sequenced sample consisted of T cells isolated from PBMCs. V gene TRBV9 combines with J gene TRBJ2-5; weak D call: TRBD1 (6 bases). This CDR3 reads CASSVEAGEETQYF. Written as DNA, the CDR3 is TGTGCCAGCAGCGTAGAGGCAGGGGAAGAGACCCAGTACTTC.